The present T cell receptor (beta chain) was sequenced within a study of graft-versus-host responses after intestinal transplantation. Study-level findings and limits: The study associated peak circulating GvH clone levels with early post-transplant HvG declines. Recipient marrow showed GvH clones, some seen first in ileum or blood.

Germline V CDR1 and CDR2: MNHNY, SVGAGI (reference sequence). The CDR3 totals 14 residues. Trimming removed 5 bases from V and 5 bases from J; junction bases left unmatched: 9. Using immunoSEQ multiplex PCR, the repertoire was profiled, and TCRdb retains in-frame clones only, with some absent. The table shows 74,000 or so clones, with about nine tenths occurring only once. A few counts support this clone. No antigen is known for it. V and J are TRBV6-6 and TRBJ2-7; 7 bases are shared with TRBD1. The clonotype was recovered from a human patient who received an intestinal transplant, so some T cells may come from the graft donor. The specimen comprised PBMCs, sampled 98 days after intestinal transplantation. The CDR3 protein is CASSKRQGMDEQYF. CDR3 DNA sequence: TGTGCCAGCAGTAAACGACAGGGAATGGACGAGCAGTACTTC.